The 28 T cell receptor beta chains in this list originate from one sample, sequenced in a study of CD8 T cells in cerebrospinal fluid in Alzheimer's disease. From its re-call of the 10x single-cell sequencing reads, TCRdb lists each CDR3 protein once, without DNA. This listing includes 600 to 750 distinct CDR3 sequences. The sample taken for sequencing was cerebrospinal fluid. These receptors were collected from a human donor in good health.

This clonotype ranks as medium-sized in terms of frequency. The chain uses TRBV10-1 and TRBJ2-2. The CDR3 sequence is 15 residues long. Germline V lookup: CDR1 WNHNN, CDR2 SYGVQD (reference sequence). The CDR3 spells CASSAGDPNTGELFF.

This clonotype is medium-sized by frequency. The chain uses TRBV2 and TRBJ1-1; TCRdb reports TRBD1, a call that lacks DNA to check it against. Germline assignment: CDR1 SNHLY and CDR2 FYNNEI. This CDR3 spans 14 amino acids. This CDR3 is CASTRQGRGTEAFF.

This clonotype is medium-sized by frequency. CDR3 residues: CAIADSSGANVLTF. V is TRBV10-3 and J is TRBJ2-6. The CDR3 runs 14 residues. Germline CDR1 is ENHRY and CDR2 is SYGVKD.

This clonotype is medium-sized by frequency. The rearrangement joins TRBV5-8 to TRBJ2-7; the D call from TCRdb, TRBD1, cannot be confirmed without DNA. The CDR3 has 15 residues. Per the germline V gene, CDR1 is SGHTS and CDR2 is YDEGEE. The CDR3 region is CASSFGQGLFGEQYF. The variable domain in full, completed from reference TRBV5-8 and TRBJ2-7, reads EAGVTQSPTHLIKTRGQQATLRCSPISGHTSVYWYQQALGLGLQFLLWYDEGEERNRGNFPPRFSGRQFPNYSSELNVNALELEDSALYLCASSFGQGLFGEQYFGPGTRLTVT.

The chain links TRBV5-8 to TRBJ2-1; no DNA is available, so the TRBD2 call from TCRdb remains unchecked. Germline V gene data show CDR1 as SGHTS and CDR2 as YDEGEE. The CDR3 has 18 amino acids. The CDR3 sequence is CASSPPPSGGFGYNEQFF. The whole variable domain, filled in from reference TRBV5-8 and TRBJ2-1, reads EAGVTQSPTHLIKTRGQQATLRCSPISGHTSVYWYQQALGLGLQFLLWYDEGEERNRGNFPPRFSGRQFPNYSSELNVNALELEDSALYLCASSPPPSGGFGYNEQFFGPGTRLTVL.

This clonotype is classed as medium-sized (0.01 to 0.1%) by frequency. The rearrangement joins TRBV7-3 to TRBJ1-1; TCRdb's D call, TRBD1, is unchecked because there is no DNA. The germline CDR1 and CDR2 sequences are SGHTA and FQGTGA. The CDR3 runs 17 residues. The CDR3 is CASSLTGQTGGNTEAFF.

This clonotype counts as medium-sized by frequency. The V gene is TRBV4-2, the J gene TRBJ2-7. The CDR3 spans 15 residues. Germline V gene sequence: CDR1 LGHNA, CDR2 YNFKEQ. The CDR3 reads CASSQGRVLSYEQYF.

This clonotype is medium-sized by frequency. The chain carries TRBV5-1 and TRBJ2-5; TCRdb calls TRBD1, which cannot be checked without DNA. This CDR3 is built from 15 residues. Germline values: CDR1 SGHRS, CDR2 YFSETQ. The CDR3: CASSPGGSGQETQYF.

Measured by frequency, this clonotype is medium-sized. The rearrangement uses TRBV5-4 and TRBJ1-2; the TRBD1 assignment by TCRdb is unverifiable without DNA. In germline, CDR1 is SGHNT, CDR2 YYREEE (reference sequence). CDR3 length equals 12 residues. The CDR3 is CASSLGDYGYTF.

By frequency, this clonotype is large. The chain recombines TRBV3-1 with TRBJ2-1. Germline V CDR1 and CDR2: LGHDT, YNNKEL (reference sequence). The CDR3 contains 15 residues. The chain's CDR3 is CASSPTWVSYNEQFF.

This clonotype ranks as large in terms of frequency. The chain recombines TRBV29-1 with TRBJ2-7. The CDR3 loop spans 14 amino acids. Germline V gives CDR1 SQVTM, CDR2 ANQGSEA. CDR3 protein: CSVSGEGRPYEQYF.

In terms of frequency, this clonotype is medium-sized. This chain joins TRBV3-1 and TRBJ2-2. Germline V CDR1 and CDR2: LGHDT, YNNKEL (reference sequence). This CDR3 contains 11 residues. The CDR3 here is CASSQERELFF.

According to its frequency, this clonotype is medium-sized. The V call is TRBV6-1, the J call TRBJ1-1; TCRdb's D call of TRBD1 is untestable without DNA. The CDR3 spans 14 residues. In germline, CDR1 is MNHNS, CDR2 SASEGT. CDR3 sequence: CASSGGQSGTEAFF.

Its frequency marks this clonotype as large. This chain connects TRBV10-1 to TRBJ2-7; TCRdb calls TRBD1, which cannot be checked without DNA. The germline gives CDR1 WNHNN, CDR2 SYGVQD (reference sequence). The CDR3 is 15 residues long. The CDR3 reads CASSDGGGLPYEQYF.

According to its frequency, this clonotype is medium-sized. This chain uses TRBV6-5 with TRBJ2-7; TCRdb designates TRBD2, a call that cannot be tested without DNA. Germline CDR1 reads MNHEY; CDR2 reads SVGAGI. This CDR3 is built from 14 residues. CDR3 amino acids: CASSYSIQLNEQYF.

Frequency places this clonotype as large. CDR3 amino acids: CASSPEGQGAGYTF. The V and J genes are TRBV18 and TRBJ1-2; TCRdb gives TRBD1 as the D gene, but with no DNA this cannot be confirmed. The CDR3 runs to 14 residues. Germline assignment: CDR1 KGHSH and CDR2 LQKENI.

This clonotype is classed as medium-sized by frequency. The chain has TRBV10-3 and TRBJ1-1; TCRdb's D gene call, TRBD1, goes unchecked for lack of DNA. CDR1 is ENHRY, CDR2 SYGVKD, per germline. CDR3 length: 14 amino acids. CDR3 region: CAISELGTDTEAFF.

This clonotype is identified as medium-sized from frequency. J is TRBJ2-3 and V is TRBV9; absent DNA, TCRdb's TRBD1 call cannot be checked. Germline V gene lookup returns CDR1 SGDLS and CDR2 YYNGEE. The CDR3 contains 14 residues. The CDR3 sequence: CASSLGQGMDTQYF.

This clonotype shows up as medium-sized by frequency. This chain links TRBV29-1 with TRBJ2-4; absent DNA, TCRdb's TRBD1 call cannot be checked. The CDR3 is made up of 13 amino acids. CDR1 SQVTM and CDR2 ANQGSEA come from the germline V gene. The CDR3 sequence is CSVTGGAKNIQYF.

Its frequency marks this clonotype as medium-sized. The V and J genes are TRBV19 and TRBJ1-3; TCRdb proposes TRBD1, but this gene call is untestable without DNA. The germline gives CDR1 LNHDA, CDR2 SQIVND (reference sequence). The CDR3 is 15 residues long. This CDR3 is CASTALMGSGNTIYF. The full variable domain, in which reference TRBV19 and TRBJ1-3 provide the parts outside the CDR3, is DGGITQSPKYLFRKEGQNVTLSCEQNLNHDAMYWYRQDPGQGLRLIYYSQIVNDFQKGDIAEGYSVSREKKESFPLTVTSAQKNPTAFYLCASTALMGSGNTIYFGEGSWLTVV.

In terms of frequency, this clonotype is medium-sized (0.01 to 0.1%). CDR3 sequence: CASSVDRGTNYGYTF. The chain combines TRBV7-9 with TRBJ1-2; with no DNA, the TCRdb D assignment of TRBD1 cannot be verified. This CDR3 has 15 amino acids. Germline values: CDR1 SEHNR, CDR2 FQNEAQ (reference sequence).

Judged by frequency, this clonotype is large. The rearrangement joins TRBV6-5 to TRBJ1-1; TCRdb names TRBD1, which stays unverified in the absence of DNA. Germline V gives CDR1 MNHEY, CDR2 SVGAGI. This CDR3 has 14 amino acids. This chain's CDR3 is CASSRDRGNTEAFF.

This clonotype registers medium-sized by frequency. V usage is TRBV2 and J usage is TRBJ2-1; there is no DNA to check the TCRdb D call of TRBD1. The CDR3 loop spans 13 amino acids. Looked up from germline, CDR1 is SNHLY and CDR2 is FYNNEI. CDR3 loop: CASSPQGAGEQFF. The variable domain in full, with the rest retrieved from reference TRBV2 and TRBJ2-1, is EPEVTQTPSHQVTQMGQEVILRCVPISNHLYFYWYRQILGQKVEFLVSFYNNEISEKSEIFDDQFSVERPDGSNFTLKIRSTKLEDSAMYFCASSPQGAGEQFFGPGTRLTVL.

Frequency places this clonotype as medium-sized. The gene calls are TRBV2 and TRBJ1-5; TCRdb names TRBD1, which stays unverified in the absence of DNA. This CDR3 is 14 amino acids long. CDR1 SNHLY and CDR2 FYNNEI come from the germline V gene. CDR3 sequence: CASRGQGRNQPQHF.

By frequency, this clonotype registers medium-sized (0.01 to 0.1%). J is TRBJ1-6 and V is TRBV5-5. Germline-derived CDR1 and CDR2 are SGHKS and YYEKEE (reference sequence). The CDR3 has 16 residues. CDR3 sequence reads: CASSVQQDSYNSPLHF.

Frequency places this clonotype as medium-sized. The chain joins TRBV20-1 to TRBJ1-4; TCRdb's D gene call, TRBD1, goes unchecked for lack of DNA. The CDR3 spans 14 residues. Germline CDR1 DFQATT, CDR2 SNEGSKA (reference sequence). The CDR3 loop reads CSATGGQSNEKLFF.

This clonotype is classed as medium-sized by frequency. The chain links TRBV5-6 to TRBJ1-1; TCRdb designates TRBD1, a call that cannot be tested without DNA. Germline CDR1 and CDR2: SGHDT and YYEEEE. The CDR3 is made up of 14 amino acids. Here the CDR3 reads CASSLPGRTGEAFF. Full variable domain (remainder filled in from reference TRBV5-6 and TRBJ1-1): DAGVTQSPTHLIKTRGQQVTLRCSPKSGHDTVSWYQQALGQGPQFIFQYYEEEERQRGNFPDRFSGHQFPNYSSELNVNALLLGDSALYLCASSLPGRTGEAFFGQGTRLTVV.

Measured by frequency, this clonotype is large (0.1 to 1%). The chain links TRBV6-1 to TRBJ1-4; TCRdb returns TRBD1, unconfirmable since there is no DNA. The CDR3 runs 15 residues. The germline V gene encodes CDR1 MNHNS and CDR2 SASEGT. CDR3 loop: CASSSRAATNEKLFF.